These T cell receptor beta chains were read from a single sample in a study of shared clonotypes between healthy human individuals. Generated by immunoSEQ multiplex PCR, the TCRdb table keeps only in-frame clones and is missing some. Here the sample spans about 2.3 million clones, approximately 93% being singletons. Sequenced sample: naive CD4+ T cells from PBMCs. The source is a man aged 18 to 29 in good health. Some clones in this sample may be carry-over from other donors' samples. The CDR3 runs from the conserved cysteine through the conserved F or W. D genes are given only for firm matches. Only some rows state a clone size, as once, few, many or a class for expanded clones.

v_call,clone_size,j_call,d_call,cdr3_aa,cdr3_nt
TRBV7-8,.,TRBJ1-4,TRBD1,CASSWDRVGTNEKLFF,TGTGCCAGCAGCTGGGACAGGGTGGGAACTAATGAAAAACTGTTTTTT
TRBV25-1,.,TRBJ1-5,.,CASSDVSNQPQHF,TGTGCCAGCTCAGATGTGAGCAATCAGCCCCAGCATTTT
TRBV9,.,TRBJ2-7,TRBD2,CASSVAPGTTSYEQYF,TGTGCCAGCAGCGTAGCCCCCGGGACTACGTCCTACGAGCAGTACTTC
TRBV10-3,.,TRBJ1-2,.,CAISEVGSLRGYTF,TGTGCCATCAGTGAAGTGGGGTCTCTGAGGGGCTACACCTTC
TRBV7-9,.,TRBJ1-4,.,CASSKHGEKLFF,TGTGCCAGCAGTAAGCATGGTGAAAAACTGTTTTTT
TRBV6-6,.,TRBJ2-1,TRBD2,CASSHSGSRNNEQFF,TGTGCCAGCAGCCACAGCGGGAGTCGCAACAATGAGCAGTTCTTC
TRBV6-1,.,TRBJ2-3,TRBD2,CASSGGGSGTDTQYF,TGTGCCAGCAGTGGGGGGGGGAGCGGTACAGATACGCAGTATTTT
TRBV7-8,once,TRBJ1-4,.,CASSLGKREKLFF,TGTGCCAGCAGCTTGGGAAAGAGGGAGAAACTGTTTTTT
TRBV11-2,.,TRBJ1-5,.,CASSQSGPQPQHF,TGTGCCAGCAGCCAATCAGGGCCCCAGCCCCAGCATTTT
TRBV6-1,.,TRBJ1-2,TRBD1,CASRSAGQGVYGYTF,TGTGCCAGCAGATCGGCCGGACAGGGGGTGTATGGCTACACCTTC
TRBV9,.,TRBJ2-2,.,CASSSRRDPNTGELFF,TGTGCCAGCAGCTCCCGGCGAGACCCGAACACCGGGGAGCTGTTTTTT
TRBV7-8,.,TRBJ2-1,TRBD1,CASSLGQGTYYEQFF,TGTGCCAGCAGCTTGGGACAGGGGACGTATTATGAGCAGTTCTTC
TRBV28,.,TRBJ1-1,.,CASSFSWNQAFF,TGTGCCAGCAGTTTTTCGTGGAACCAAGCTTTCTTT
TRBV6-1,.,TRBJ1-1,.,CASSEWVLLNTEAFF,TGTGCCAGCAGTGAGTGGGTATTGTTGAACACTGAAGCTTTCTTT
TRBV6-5,.,TRBJ1-1,.,CASSTRTARGTEAFF,TGTGCCAGCAGTACACGGACAGCCCGCGGCACTGAAGCTTTCTTT